A selection of T cell receptor beta chains follows, all from one sample in a study of blood T cells in healthy people across ages. TCRdb re-called the 5' RACE reads with MiXCR, one entry per CDR3 protein. The data hold nearly 800,000 distinct CDR3 sequences, with roughly 25% observed a single time. A further study also used this sample, focusing on T cells of mothers and their children.

The sequenced material came from blood. The receptors shown here come from a boy aged 5-17 years in good health. Both conserved end residues are part of each CDR3. D genes are given only for firm matches. Rows may omit the clone size; those that give it use once, few, many or a size class.

d_gene	abundance	j_gene	v_gene	CDR3nt	CDR3aa
NA	NA	TRBJ2-1	TRBV29-1	TGCAGCGTTGTGGGGCAATCGTCCGATGAGCAGTTCTTC	CSVVGQSSDEQFF
TRBD1	NA	TRBJ2-7	TRBV15	TGTGCCACCAGCAGAGGCCGAGTGGGAGTAGGGGGCTTTGACGAGCAGTACTTC	CATSRGRVGVGGFDEQYF
NA	NA	TRBJ2-7	TRBV20-1	TGCAGTGCTAGAGACGCTTACGAGCAGTACTTC	CSARDAYEQYF
TRBD1	many	TRBJ1-4	TRBV7-6	TGTGCCAGCAGCTTAGAGCTGGGGACAGTAAATGAAAAACTGTTTTTT	CASSLELGTVNEKLFF
NA	NA	TRBJ2-1	TRBV4-3	TGCGCCAGCAGCCAAGATAGTATGGCTGAGCAGTTCTTC	CASSQDSMAEQFF
TRBD2	NA	TRBJ2-1	TRBV20-1	TGCAGTGCTAGGGCGACTAGCGGGAGGACCTTAGGGTCCTACAATGAGCAGTTCTTC	CSARATSGRTLGSYNEQFF
NA	NA	TRBJ1-1	TRBV4-3	TGCGCCAGCAGCCAAGAAGGATCGTGGACTGAAGCTTTCTTT	CASSQEGSWTEAFF
NA	few	TRBJ2-5	TRBV7-3	TGTGCCAGCAGCTCCCAGGGGTTAAACACTCAAGAGACCCAGTACTTC	CASSSQGLNTQETQYF
TRBD1	few	TRBJ1-5	TRBV12-3/TRBV12-4	TGTGCCAGCAGTCCAACGACAGGGTTTGGCAATCAGCCCCAGCATTTT	CASSPTTGFGNQPQHF
TRBD1	NA	TRBJ2-7	TRBV7-9	TGTGCCAGCAATTGGGACAGGTACCTCTACGAGCAGTACTTC	CASNWDRYLYEQYF
TRBD1	few	TRBJ2-7	TRBV15	TGTGCCACCAGCTCTCGAGGGGGACAGGGCCACGAGCAGTACTTC	CATSSRGGQGHEQYF
NA	few	TRBJ2-6	TRBV4-3	TGCGCCAGCAGCCAAGATCACAGGACTCCTGGGGCCAACGTCCTGACTTTC	CASSQDHRTPGANVLTF
NA	NA	TRBJ1-1	TRBV29-1	TGCAGCGTCTTGGAAAGGATGAACACTGAAGCTTTCTTT	CSVLERMNTEAFF
NA	NA	TRBJ2-5	TRBV4-1	TGCGCCAGCAGCCAAGGACAAGGGGTAGTACGAGAGACCCAGTACTTC	CASSQGQGVVRETQYF
TRBD2	NA	TRBJ2-1	TRBV29-1	TGCAGCGTTAGCGGGGCCTACTCCTACAATGAGCAGTTCTTC	CSVSGAYSYNEQFF
TRBD2	NA	TRBJ2-3	TRBV12-3/TRBV12-4	TGTGCCAGCACGACTACTAGCGGCAGCACAGATGCGCAGTATTTT	CASTTTSGSTDAQYF
NA	NA	TRBJ2-1	TRBV20-1	TGCAGTGCATCGGGGGTGCTCTACAATGAGCAGTTCTTC	CSASGVLYNEQFF
NA	NA	TRBJ2-7	TRBV29-1	TGCAGCGTTGATGTTAATTACGAGCAGTACTTC	CSVDVNYEQYF
NA	NA	TRBJ1-2	TRBV6-5	TGTGCCAGCAGTTATGGGGGGTCGCGAGGCTACACCTTC	CASSYGGSRGYTF
NA	NA	TRBJ1-4	TRBV12-3/TRBV12-4	TGTGCCAGCAGTCCGTGGACAGTATTGAATGGAAAACTGTTTTTT	CASSPWTVLNGKLFF
TRBD1	NA	TRBJ2-5	TRBV5-1	TGCGCCAGCAGCTTTGTCGGGACAGGGGAGACCCAGTACTTC	CASSFVGTGETQYF
NA	few	TRBJ2-3	TRBV14	TGTGCCAGCAGCCAGAGAGGACCTTTCCCAGATACGCAGTATTTT	CASSQRGPFPDTQYF
NA	NA	TRBJ2-1	TRBV12-3/TRBV12-4	TGTGCCAGCAGTTTATGGAAAGGGACCAGCGGATACAATGAGCAGTTCTTC	CASSLWKGTSGYNEQFF
TRBD2	few	TRBJ2-1	TRBV13	TGTGCCAGCAGCTTCCCGGGACTAGCTTTAGATGAGCAGTTCTTC	CASSFPGLALDEQFF
TRBD2	few	TRBJ2-1	TRBV2	TGTGCCAGCGCTAAAAGTATCGGGAGGAATGAGCAGTTCTTC	CASAKSIGRNEQFF
NA	NA	TRBJ2-2	TRBV28	TGTGCCAGCAGGGGCAGGGGGGCAAACACCGGGGAGCTGTTTTTT	CASRGRGANTGELFF
NA	NA	TRBJ2-3	TRBV11-3	TGTGCCAGCAGCTTCGGGAGCTCCACAGATACGCAGTATTTT	CASSFGSSTDTQYF
TRBD2	once	TRBJ2-5	TRBV28	TGTGCCAGCACTCAACCCCGGGGTTCGCGGGAGCAGTACTTC	CASTQPRGSREQYF
TRBD2	NA	TRBJ2-5	TRBV15	TGTGCCACCAGCAGGCTAGACGGGGGGGGAGAGACCCAGTACTTC	CATSRLDGGGETQYF
TRBD2	NA	TRBJ2-1	TRBV12-3/TRBV12-4	TGTGCCAGCAGTGACCCGGGGGGGGCCTACAATGAGCAGTTCTTC	CASSDPGGAYNEQFF
TRBD2	few	TRBJ2-7	TRBV25-1	TGTGCCAGCAGTGAAGGGGAGGGACTCCACAGCTCCTACGAGCAGTACTTC	CASSEGEGLHSSYEQYF
NA	NA	TRBJ2-1	TRBV18	TGTGCCAGCTCACCACCGAGAACAGGGTTAGGGAATGAGCAGTTCTTC	CASSPPRTGLGNEQFF
NA	few	TRBJ1-5	TRBV7-9	TGTGCCAGCAGCTCCGCAGGGGATGGACAGCCCCAGCATTTT	CASSSAGDGQPQHF
NA	few	TRBJ2-5	TRBV7-2	TGTGCCAGCAGCGACCCTGCGGGACACGGGGTTTTGGAGACCCAGTACTTC	CASSDPAGHGVLETQYF
NA	once	TRBJ1-5	TRBV4-2	TGTGCCAGCAGCCAAGCAAGTTTGAGCAATCAGCCCCAGCATTTT	CASSQASLSNQPQHF
TRBD2	NA	TRBJ2-7	TRBV20-1	TGCAGTGCTAGTGATGCCGAACTAGCGGGCTACGAGCAGTACTTC	CSASDAELAGYEQYF
TRBD1	few	TRBJ2-7	TRBV9	TGTGCCAGCATCCCGACAGGGGACTACGAGCAGTACTTC	CASIPTGDYEQYF
TRBD2	NA	TRBJ2-1	TRBV7-9	TGTGCCAGCTGGGAGAGCGGGACCTACAATGAGCAGTTCTTC	CASWESGTYNEQFF
NA	many	TRBJ2-7	TRBV2	TGTGCCAGCACCCCGGGATGGGACGAGCAGTACTTC	CASTPGWDEQYF
NA	few	TRBJ2-6	TRBV9	TGTGCCAGCAGCGCCGGTGACTCTGGGGCCAACGTCCTGACTTTC	CASSAGDSGANVLTF
NA	NA	TRBJ1-1	TRBV5-1	TGCGCCAGCAGCTTGGTTGTAGGGGGAAGCACTGAAGCTTTCTTT	CASSLVVGGSTEAFF
NA	few	TRBJ2-5	TRBV25-1	TGTGCCAGCAGTGAATCCTCTCCGGGGGGCACCCATACGGAGACCCAGTACTTC	CASSESSPGGTHTETQYF